One sample yielded the 18 T cell receptor beta chains listed below, sequenced in a study of control samples from healthy donors and cancer patients. The data were produced by immunoSEQ multiplex PCR, yet TCRdb's version contains in-frame clones alone and is incomplete. The sample lists tens of thousands of clones, 93% seen once, with roughly 1.3% in the top ten. Sequences were obtained from PBMCs. The receptors were sampled from a woman aged 40-49 years with lung cancer.

This clone was observed once. V usage is TRBV3-1 (or the pseudogene TRBV3-2) and J usage is TRBJ1-2, with a weak D call TRBD1 (5 bases). The CDR3 extends over 13 amino acids. Trimming cost V 3 bases and J 2 bases, with 7 bases left between them. CDR1 is LGHDT, CDR2 YNNKEL, per germline (reference sequence). Here the CDR3 DNA reads TGTGCCAGCAGCCAGGACATCAACTATGGCTACACCTTC. Protein: CASSQDINYGYTF.

This clone was seen only once. The genes are TRBV28 and TRBJ1-6, with unresolved D. The V gene's germline CDR1 is MDHEN and CDR2 SYDVKM. The CDR3 is 16 residues long. The V gene lost 5 bases and the J gene lost 3 bases, with 14 bases spanning the gap. CDR3 DNA: TGTGCCAGCAGTGCTACGCCGGGTCGCTATAATTCACCCCTCCACTTT. Translated: CASSATPGRYNSPLHF.

The chain combines TRBV9 with TRBJ1-2; D is unresolved. Germline CDR1 and CDR2: SGDLS and YYNGEE. V was pared by 0 bases and J by 1 base, with 7 bases between. The CDR3 spans 14 residues. CDR3 protein: CASSVVTSNYGYTF. In nucleotides, the CDR3 is TGTGCCAGCAGCGTAGTTACCAGTAACTATGGCTACACCTTC.

This rearrangement joins TRBV6-5 to TRBJ1-1, with a possible D match to TRBD1 (5 bases). CDR3 length: 13 residues. The V and J ends lost 5 bases and 4 bases respectively, with 11 bases between them. CDR1 is MNHEY, CDR2 SVGAGI, per germline. The CDR3: CASSRGVGTEAFF. CDR3 bases: TGTGCCAGCAGTAGAGGGGTTGGCACTGAAGCTTTCTTT.

The rearrangement joins TRBV20-1 to TRBJ1-2; no firm D call. The V end lost 0 bases, the J end lost 4 bases, and 3 bases lay between the germline ends. Per the germline V gene, CDR1 is DFQATT and CDR2 is SNEGSKA (reference sequence). The CDR3 sequence is 11 residues long. The CDR3 nucleotides read TGCAGTGCTAGAGATCCCTATGGCTACACCTTC. This encodes CSARDPYGYTF.

The rearrangement joins TRBV27 to TRBJ2-7, with TRBD2 matching 8 bases. V lost 3 bases and J lost 4; bases outside the gene matches: 5. In germline, CDR1 is MNHEY, CDR2 SMNVEV (reference sequence). This CDR3 has 14 amino acids. The CDR3 region has the DNA TGTGCCAGCAGTTTCGGGGGGGGCGGGTACGAGCAGTACTTC. Protein product: CASSFGGGGYEQYF.

The rearrangement joins TRBV28 to TRBJ1-5; 8 nucleotides agree with TRBD1. CDR1 is MDHEN, CDR2 SYDVKM, per germline. The V segment lost 3 bases and the J segment 4 bases; nucleotides outside the gene matches: 8. CDR3 length: 16 amino acids. CDR3 sequence reads: CASSLQPGTGNQPQHF. The DNA of the CDR3 is TGTGCCAGCAGTTTGCAACCCGGGACAGGAAATCAGCCCCAGCATTTT.

This clone was counted only a few times. V is TRBV5-5 and J is TRBJ1-1, with a possible D match to TRBD1 (6 bases). The CDR3 sequence is 16 residues long. Germline V gene data show CDR1 as SGHKS and CDR2 as YYEKEE (reference sequence). V was shortened by 0 bases and J by 6 bases, with 18 bases between the two germline ends. Written as DNA, the CDR3 is TGTGCCAGCAGCTTGGGGAGCGGGGGCGAGTGGGCTGAAGCTTTCTTT. This encodes CASSLGSGGEWAEAFF.

V usage is TRBV30 and J usage is TRBJ2-1, with D hard to call. Germline V gives CDR1 GTSNPN, CDR2 SVGIG (reference sequence). This CDR3 comprises 11 residues. V was pared by 1 base and J by 7 bases, with 5 bases between. CDR3 DNA: TGTGCCTGGAGTGAGAGGAATGAGCAGTTCTTC. As protein: CAWSERNEQFF.

The rearrangement links TRBV24-1 to TRBJ1-2; D might be TRBD1 (6 bases). The V end lost 2 bases, the J end lost 5 bases, and 11 bases lay between the germline ends. This CDR3 spans 14 amino acids. Germline CDR1 and CDR2: KGHDR and SFDVKD. Here the CDR3 DNA reads TGTGCCACCAGTGATTCGACAGGCTTATATGGCTACACCTTC. Translated, it gives CATSDSTGLYGYTF.

On this clone: A read error is possible here, since a much larger clone lies one base away. The chain links TRBV7-6 to TRBJ2-7; tentative D call: TRBD1 (6 bases). CDR1 is SGHVS and CDR2 is FNYEAQ in the germline V gene. The CDR3 covers 13 residues. Trimming took off 5 bases at V and 3 bases at J, with 11 bases between the two ends. CDR3 in amino acids: CASSLGQLYEQYF. In DNA, the CDR3 is TGTGCCAGCAGCCTCGGACAGCTCTACGAGCAGTACTTC. Looking up the rest from reference TRBV7-6 and TRBJ2-7 gives the full variable domain: GAGVSQSPRYKVTKRGQDVALRCDPISGHVSLYWYRQALGQGPEFLTYFNYEAQQDKSGLPNDRFSAERPEGSISTLTIQRTEQRDSAMYRCASSLGQLYEQYFGPGTRLTVT.

This clone occurred a few times. V and J are TRBV5-6 and TRBJ1-2, with D possibly being TRBD1 (5 bases). Trimming left V 4 bases short and J 8 bases short, with 15 bases between. The CDR3 sequence is 13 residues long. Germline V lookup: CDR1 SGHDT, CDR2 YYEEEE. CDR3 bases: TGTGCCAGCAGCCAGACGGGGGGAGGAGGCTACACCTTC. Translation gives CASSQTGGGGYTF.

This chain uses TRBV9 with TRBJ2-2; possibly TRBD1 or TRBD2 for D (6 bases each). Trimming removed 3 bases at V and 4 bases at J, with 16 bases between. The CDR3 runs to 16 residues. Germline V lookup: CDR1 SGDLS, CDR2 YYNGEE. DNA for the CDR3: TGTGCCAGCAGCGCGAGGGGGGAAGGTGGCACCGGGGAGCTGTTTTTT. Amino acid sequence: CASSARGEGGTGELFF.

This clone was seen once. This chain joins TRBV11-3 and TRBJ1-3, with 7 bases matching TRBD1. The CDR3 has 18 amino acids. Per the germline V gene, CDR1 is SGHNT and CDR2 is YENEEA. Unmatched junction bases numbered 12, after V lost 4 bases and J lost 0 bases. CDR3 bases: TGTGCCAGCAGCTCGACGGACGACAGGGAGGGCTCTGGAAACACCATATATTTT. It yields the protein CASSSTDDREGSGNTIYF.

The rearrangement links TRBV27 to TRBJ1-5; D gene ambiguous. This CDR3 spans 14 amino acids. Trimming removed 3 bases from V and 7 bases from J, with 13 bases in between. Germline CDR1 reads MNHEY; CDR2 reads SMNVEV (reference sequence). CDR3 bases: TGTGCCAGCAGTTTTGAGGGAGTAGGCCAGCCCCAGCATTTT. Its protein product is CASSFEGVGQPQHF.

The DNA of the CDR3 is TGTGCCAGCAGCCAAGTTGGCAGAAAAAATGAAAAACTGTTTTTT. It encodes CASSQVGRKNEKLFF. V is TRBV14 and J is TRBJ1-4; D not certain. V was clipped by 1 base and J by 5 bases, with 11 bases between them. The CDR3 is 15 residues long. Germline CDR1 and CDR2: SGHDN and FVKESK.

The rearrangement uses TRBV27 and TRBJ2-5; D tentatively fits TRBD1 or TRBD2 (5 bases each). The V and J ends lost 0 bases and 1 base respectively, with 12 bases between them. The CDR3 loop spans 16 amino acids. Germline V gives CDR1 MNHEY, CDR2 SMNVEV (reference sequence). CDR3 sequence: CASSLSPKGTQETQYF. In DNA, the CDR3 is TGTGCCAGCAGTTTATCTCCCAAAGGGACCCAAGAGACCCAGTACTTC.

This clone was seen only once. CDR3 amino acids: CASGQGATSNQPQHF. CDR3 nucleotide sequence: TGTGCCAGCGGCCAGGGAGCGACTAGCAATCAGCCCCAGCATTTT. The rearrangement links TRBV19 to TRBJ1-5, with a tentative D call TRBD1 (5 bases). Germline-derived CDR1 and CDR2 are LNHDA and SQIVND (reference sequence). V dropped 9 bases and J dropped 0 bases, with 15 bases sitting between them. The CDR3 totals 15 residues. The whole variable domain, remainder taken from reference TRBV19 and TRBJ1-5, is DGGITQSPKYLFRKEGQNVTLSCEQNLNHDAMYWYRQDPGQGLRLIYYSQIVNDFQKGDIAEGYSVSREKKESFPLTVTSAQKNPTAFYLCASGQGATSNQPQHFGDGTRLSIL.